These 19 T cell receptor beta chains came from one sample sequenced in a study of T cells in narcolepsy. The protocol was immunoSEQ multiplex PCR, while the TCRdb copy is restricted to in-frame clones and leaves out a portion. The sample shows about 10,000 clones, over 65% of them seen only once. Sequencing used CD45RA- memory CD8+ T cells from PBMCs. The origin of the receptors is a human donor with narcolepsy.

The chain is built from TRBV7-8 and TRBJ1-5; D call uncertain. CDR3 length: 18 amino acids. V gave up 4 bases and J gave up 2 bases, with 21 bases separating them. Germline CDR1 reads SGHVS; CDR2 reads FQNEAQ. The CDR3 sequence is CASSYISADLWGNQPQHF. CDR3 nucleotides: TGTGCCAGCAGCTATATCTCGGCGGACCTTTGGGGCAATCAGCCCCAGCATTTT. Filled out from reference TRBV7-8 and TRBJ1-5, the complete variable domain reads GAGVSQSPRYKVAKRGQDVALRCDPISGHVSLFWYQQALGQGPEFLTYFQNEAQLDKSGLPSDRFFAERPEGSVSTLKIQRTQQEDSAVYLCASSYISADLWGNQPQHFGDGTRLSIL.

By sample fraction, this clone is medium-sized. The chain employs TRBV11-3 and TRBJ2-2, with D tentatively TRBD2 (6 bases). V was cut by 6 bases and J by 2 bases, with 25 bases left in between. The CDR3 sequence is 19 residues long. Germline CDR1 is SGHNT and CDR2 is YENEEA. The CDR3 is CASRSTPGLSKTNTGELFF. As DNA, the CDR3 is TGTGCCAGCAGGTCTACCCCGGGACTTTCTAAAACTAACACCGGGGAGCTGTTTTTT.

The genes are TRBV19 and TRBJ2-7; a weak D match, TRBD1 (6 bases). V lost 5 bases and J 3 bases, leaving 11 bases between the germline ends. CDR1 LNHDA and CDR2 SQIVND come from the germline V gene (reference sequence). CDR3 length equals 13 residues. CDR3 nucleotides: TGTGCCAGTAGTTCAGGGGACGGCTACGAGCAGTACTTC. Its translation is CASSSGDGYEQYF.

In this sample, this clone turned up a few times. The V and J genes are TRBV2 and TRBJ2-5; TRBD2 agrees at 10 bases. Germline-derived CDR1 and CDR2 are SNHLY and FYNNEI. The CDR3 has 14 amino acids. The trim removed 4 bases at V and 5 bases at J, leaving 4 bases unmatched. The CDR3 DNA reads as TGTGCCAGCAGTGTAGCGGGGGGTCACGAGACCCAGTACTTC. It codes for CASSVAGGHETQYF.

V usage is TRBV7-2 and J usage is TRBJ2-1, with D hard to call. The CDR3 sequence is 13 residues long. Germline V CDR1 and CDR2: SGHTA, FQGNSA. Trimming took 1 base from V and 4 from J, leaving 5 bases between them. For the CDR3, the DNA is TGTGCCAGCAGCTTAGTCAGATACAATGAGCAGTTCTTC. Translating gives CASSLVRYNEQFF.

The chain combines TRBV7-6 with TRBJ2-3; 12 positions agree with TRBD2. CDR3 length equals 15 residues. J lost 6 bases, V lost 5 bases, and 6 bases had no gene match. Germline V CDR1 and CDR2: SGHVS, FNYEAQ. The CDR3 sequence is CASSRTSGGTDTQYF. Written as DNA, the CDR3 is TGTGCCAGCAGCCGTACTAGCGGGGGGACGGATACGCAGTATTTT.

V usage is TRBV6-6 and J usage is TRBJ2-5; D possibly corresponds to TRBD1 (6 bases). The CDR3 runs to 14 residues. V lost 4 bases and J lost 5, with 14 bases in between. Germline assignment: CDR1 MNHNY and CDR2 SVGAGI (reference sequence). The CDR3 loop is CASSFTGIPETQYF. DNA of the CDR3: TGTGCCAGCAGTTTCACAGGGATTCCGGAGACCCAGTACTTC.

CDR3 region: CAWAGQGPETQYF. CDR3 sequence (DNA): TGTGCCTGGGCAGGACAGGGCCCAGAGACCCAGTACTTC. This chain links TRBV30 with TRBJ2-5; TRBD1 matches at 8 bases. Germline V gives CDR1 GTSNPN, CDR2 SVGIG (reference sequence). Unmatched junction bases numbered 6, after V lost 5 bases and J lost 4 bases. The CDR3 has 13 amino acids. Using reference TRBV30 and TRBJ2-5 for the parts outside the CDR3, the full variable domain is SQTIHQWPATLVQPVGSPLSLECTVEGTSNPNLYWYRQAAGRGLQLLFYSVGIGQISSEVPQNLSASRPQDRQFILSSKKLLLSDSGFYLCAWAGQGPETQYFGPGTRLLVL.

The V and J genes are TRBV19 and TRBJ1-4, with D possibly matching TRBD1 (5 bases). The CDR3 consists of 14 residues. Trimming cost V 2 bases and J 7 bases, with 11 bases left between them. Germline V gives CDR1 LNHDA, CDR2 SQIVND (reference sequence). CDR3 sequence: CASSIYRYTEKLFF. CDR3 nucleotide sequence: TGTGCCAGTAGTATATACAGGTATACTGAAAAACTGTTTTTT. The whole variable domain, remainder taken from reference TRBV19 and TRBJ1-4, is DGGITQSPKYLFRKEGQNVTLSCEQNLNHDAMYWYRQDPGQGLRLIYYSQIVNDFQKGDIAEGYSVSREKKESFPLTVTSAQKNPTAFYLCASSIYRYTEKLFFGSGTQLSVL.

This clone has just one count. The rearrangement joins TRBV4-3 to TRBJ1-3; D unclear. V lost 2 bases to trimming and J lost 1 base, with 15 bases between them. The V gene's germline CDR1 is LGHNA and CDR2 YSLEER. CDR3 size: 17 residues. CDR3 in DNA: TGCGCCAGCAGCCAAAGCCGTGCGGTCCGATCTGGAAACACCATATATTTT. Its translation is CASSQSRAVRSGNTIYF.

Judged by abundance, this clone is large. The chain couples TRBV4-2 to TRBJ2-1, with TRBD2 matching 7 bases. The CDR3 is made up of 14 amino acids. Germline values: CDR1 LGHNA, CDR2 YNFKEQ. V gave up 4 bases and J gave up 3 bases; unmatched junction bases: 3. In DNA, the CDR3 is TGTGCCAGCAGCCCTTGGACTAGCTACAATGAGCAGTTCTTC. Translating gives CASSPWTSYNEQFF.

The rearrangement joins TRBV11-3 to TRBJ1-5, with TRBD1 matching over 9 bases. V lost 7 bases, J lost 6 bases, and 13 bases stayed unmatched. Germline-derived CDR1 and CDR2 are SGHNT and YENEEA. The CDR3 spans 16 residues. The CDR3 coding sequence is TGTGCCAGCATCCTTCCGGGACAGGGACTCTTTCAGCCCCAGCATTTT. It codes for CASILPGQGLFQPQHF.

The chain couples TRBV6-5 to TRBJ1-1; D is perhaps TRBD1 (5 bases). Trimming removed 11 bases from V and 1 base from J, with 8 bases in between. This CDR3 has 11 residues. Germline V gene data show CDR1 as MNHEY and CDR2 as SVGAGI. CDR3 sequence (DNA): TGTGCCCAAGGGGAGAACACTGAAGCTTTCTTT. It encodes CAQGENTEAFF.

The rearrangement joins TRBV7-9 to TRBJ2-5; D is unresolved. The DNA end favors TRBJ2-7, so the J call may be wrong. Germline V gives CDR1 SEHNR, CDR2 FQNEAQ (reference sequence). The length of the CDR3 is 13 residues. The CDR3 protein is CASSPQSSYEQYF. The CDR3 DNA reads TGTGCCAGCAGCCCACAGTCCTCCTACGAGCAGTACTTC.

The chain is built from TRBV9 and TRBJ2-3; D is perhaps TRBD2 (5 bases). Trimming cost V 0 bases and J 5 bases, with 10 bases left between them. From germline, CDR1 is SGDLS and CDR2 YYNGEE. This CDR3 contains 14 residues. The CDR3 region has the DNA TGTGCCAGCAGCGTAGCCCGGGGAGAAGATACGCAGTATTTT. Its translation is CASSVARGEDTQYF.

The CDR3 DNA sequence: TGTGCCAGCAGTCCTTTCCCAGATACGCAGTATTTT. It codes for CASSPFPDTQYF. The chain is built from TRBV2 and TRBJ2-3; no clear D. The CDR3 covers 12 residues. Germline V gene lookup returns CDR1 SNHLY and CDR2 FYNNEI. V was cut by 5 bases and J by 4 bases, with 7 bases left in between.

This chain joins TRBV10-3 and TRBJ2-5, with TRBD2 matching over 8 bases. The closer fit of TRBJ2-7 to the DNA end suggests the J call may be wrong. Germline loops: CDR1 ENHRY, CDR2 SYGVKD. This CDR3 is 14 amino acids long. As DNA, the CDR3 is TGTGCCATCAGCGACGGGGGGGTGACCTACGAGCAGTACTTC. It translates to CAISDGGVTYEQYF.

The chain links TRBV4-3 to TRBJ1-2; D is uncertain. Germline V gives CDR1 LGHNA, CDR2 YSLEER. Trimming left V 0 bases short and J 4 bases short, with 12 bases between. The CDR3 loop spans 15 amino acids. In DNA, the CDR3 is TGCGCCAGCAGCCAAGATAGAGTCGGACCCTATGGCTACACCTTC. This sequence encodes CASSQDRVGPYGYTF.

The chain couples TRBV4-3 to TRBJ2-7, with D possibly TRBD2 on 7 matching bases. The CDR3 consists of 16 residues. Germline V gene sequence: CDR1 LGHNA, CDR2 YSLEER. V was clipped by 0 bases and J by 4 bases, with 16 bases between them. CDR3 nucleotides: TGCGCCAGCAGCCAAGATTTGAGGGGGGGCCTGTACGAGCAGTACTTC. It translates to CASSQDLRGGLYEQYF.